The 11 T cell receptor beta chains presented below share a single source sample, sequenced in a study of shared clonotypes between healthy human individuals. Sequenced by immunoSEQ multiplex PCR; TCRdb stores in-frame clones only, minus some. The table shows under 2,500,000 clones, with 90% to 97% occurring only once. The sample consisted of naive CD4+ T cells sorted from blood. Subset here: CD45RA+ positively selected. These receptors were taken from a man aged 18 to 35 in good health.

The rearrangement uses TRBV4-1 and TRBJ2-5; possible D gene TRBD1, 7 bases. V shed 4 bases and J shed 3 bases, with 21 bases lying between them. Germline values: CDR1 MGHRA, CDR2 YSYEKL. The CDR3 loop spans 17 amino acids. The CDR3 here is CASSPIGEGAGKETQYF. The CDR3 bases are TGCGCCAGCAGCCCAATTGGAGAGGGGGCGGGGAAAGAGACCCAGTACTTC.

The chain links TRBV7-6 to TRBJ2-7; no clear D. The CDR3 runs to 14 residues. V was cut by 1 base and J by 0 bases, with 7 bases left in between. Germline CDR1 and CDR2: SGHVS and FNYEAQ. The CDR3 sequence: CASSLGRVSYEQYF. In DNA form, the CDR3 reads TGTGCCAGCAGCTTAGGACGGGTCTCCTACGAGCAGTACTTC.

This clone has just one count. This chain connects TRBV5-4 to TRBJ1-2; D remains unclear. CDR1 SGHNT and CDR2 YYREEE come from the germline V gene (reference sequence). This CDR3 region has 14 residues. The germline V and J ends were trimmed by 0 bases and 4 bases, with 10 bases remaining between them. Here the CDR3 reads CASSLVDTLYGYTF. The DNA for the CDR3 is TGTGCCAGCAGCTTGGTAGACACACTCTATGGCTACACCTTC. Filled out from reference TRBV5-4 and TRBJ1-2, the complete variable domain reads ETGVTQSPTHLIKTRGQQVTLRCSSQSGHNTVSWYQQALGQGPQFIFQYYREEENGRGNFPPRFSGLQFPNYSSELNVNALELDDSALYLCASSLVDTLYGYTFGSGTRLTVV.

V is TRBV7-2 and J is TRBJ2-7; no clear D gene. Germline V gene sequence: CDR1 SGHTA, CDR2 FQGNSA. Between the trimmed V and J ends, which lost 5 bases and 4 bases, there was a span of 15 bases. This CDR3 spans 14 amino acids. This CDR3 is CASSPGSQRYEQYF. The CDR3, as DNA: TGTGCCAGCAGCCCCGGTAGCCAGAGGTACGAGCAGTACTTC.

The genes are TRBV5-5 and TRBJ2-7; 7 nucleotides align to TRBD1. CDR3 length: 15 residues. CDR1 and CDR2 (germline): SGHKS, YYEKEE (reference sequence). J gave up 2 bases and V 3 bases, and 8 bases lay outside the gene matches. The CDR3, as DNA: TGTGCCAGCAGCTCCCTCAATGGACAGGCCTACGAGCAGTACTTC. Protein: CASSSLNGQAYEQYF.

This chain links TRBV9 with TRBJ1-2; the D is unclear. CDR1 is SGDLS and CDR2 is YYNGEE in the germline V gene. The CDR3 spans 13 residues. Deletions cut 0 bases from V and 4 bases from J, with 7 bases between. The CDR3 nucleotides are TGTGCCAGCAGCGTAGACCACATCTATGGCTACACCTTC. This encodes CASSVDHIYGYTF.

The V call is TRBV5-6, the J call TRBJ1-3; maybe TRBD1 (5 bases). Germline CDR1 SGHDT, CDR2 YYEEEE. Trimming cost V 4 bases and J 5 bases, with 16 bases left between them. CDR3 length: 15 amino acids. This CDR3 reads CASSPIGGDRNTIYF. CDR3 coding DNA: TGTGCCAGCAGCCCTATCGGAGGGGATCGAAACACCATATATTTT.

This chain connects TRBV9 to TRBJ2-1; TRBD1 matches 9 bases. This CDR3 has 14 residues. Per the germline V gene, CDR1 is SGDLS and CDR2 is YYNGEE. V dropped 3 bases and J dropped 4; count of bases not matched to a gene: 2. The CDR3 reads CASSAGTGYNEQFF. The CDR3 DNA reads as TGTGCCAGCAGCGCCGGGACAGGGTACAATGAGCAGTTCTTC.

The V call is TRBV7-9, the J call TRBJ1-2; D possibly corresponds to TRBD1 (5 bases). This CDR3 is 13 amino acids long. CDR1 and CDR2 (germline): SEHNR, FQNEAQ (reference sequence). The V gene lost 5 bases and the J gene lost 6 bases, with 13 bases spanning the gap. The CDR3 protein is CASSPLEGHGYTF. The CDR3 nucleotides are TGTGCCAGCAGCCCACTGGAGGGACATGGCTACACCTTC.

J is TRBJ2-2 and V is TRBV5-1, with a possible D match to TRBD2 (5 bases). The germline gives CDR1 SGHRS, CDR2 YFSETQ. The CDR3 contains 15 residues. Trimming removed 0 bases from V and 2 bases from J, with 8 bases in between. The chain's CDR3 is CASSLDRLNTGELFF. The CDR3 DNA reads TGCGCCAGCAGCTTGGACAGACTAAACACCGGGGAGCTGTTTTTT.

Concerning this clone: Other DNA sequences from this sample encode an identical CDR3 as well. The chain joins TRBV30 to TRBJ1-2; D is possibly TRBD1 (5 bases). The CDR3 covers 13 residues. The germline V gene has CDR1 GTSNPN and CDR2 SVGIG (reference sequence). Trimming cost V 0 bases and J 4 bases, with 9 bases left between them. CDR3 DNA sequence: TGTGCCTGGAGTGTACGAAGGGGCTATGGCTACACCTTC. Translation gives CAWSVRRGYGYTF.